One T cell receptor beta chain is described in this entry. Its antigen is still unknown. This sample is drawn from a study of cytomegalovirus exposure and HLA in healthy donors. Overall study findings and caveats: The classifier reportedly diagnosed cytomegalovirus status with high sensitivity and specificity. A few CMV-associated chains proved CMV antigen-specific in vitro. The study flagged some 170 TCR beta chains as cytomegalovirus-associated.

The assay was immunoSEQ multiplex PCR, and TCRdb's table has in-frame clones only and misses some. The table records over 60,000 clones, around 95% of them present only once. There are 13 residues in the CDR3. J was trimmed by 6 bases and V by 5 bases; bases with no gene match: 3. Germline CDR1 and CDR2: MRHNA and SNTAGT. The rearrangement uses TRBV6-4 and TRBJ2-4; 8 bases are a match to TRBD1. The TCR originated in a man aged 18 to 30 in good health and CMV-seronegative. The sample was PBMCs. The CDR3 is CASSPGTGNIQYF. CDR3 bases: TGTGCCAGCAGTCCGGGGACAGGAAACATTCAGTACTTC.